Detailed here is one T cell receptor beta chain. This entry is derived from a study of blood T cell repertoires in COVID-19. Method: immunoSEQ multiplex PCR; TCRdb's copy keeps in-frame clones and lacks some. The sample shows about 61,000 clones, around 82% of them seen only once. Per germline, CDR1 MNHEY and CDR2 SVGAGI. The CDR3 is made up of 14 amino acids. The germline V and J ends were trimmed by 6 bases and 2 bases, with 12 bases remaining between them. Material: peripheral blood. This TCR was sampled from an elderly man with active or convalescent COVID-19. The chain joins TRBV6-5 to TRBJ2-3, with D possibly being TRBD2 (5 bases). CDR3 sequence reads: CASSPVGLTDTQYF. The CDR3 DNA follows: TGTGCCAGCAGCCCAGTAGGACTCACAGATACGCAGTATTTT.